The 7 T cell receptor beta chains presented below share a single source sample, sequenced in a study of blood T cell repertoires in COVID-19. The data were produced by immunoSEQ multiplex PCR, yet TCRdb's version contains in-frame clones alone and is incomplete. The table records fewer than 85,000 clones, 88% of them present only once. Specimen: peripheral blood. The receptors were sampled from a human donor in a cohort sampled during active COVID-19.

The chain combines TRBV19 with TRBJ2-3; D perhaps matches TRBD2 (7 bases). The CDR3 is 17 amino acids. V gave up 6 bases and J gave up 4 bases, with 23 bases separating them. In germline, CDR1 is LNHDA, CDR2 SQIVND (reference sequence). CDR3 bases: TGTGCCAGTAGCCCGGTTAGAGGCGGGGGCCCCCCAGATACGCAGTATTTT. This sequence encodes CASSPVRGGGPPDTQYF.

The chain joins TRBV28 to TRBJ2-3, with unresolved D. This CDR3 has 16 residues. With 6 bases removed from V and 2 bases from J, the gap between germline ends came to 18 bases. Germline CDR1 is MDHEN and CDR2 is SYDVKM. CDR3 sequence (DNA): TGTGCCAGCAGCCCTCCCCTAGTTACCTTCACAGATACGCAGTATTTT. Translated: CASSPPLVTFTDTQYF.

This chain connects TRBV5-1 to TRBJ2-2; D is undetermined. Germline CDR1 SGHRS, CDR2 YFSETQ. V dropped 3 bases and J dropped 5 bases, with 5 bases sitting between them. The CDR3 is 12 residues long. The CDR3 DNA follows: TGCGCCAGCAGCTCACAGACCGGGGAGCTGTTTTTT. This codes for CASSSQTGELFF.

The V call is TRBV7-9, the J call TRBJ1-2, with D perhaps TRBD1 (5 bases). V was pared by 1 base and J by 3 bases, with 6 bases between. Germline loops: CDR1 SEHNR, CDR2 FQNEAQ (reference sequence). The CDR3 has 13 amino acids. The CDR3 DNA sequence: TGTGCCAGCAGCTTAGTCAGGGACTATGGCTACACCTTC. Residues: CASSLVRDYGYTF.

This chain connects TRBV19 to TRBJ2-3; 8 bases agree with TRBD2. The CDR3 is made up of 16 amino acids. The V gene's germline CDR1 is LNHDA and CDR2 SQIVND (reference sequence). J was trimmed by 0 bases and V by 3 bases; bases with no gene match: 5. CDR3 DNA: TGTGCCAGTAGTATGGGCGGGGGGCCTAGCACAGATACGCAGTATTTT. Translated: CASSMGGGPSTDTQYF.

In this sample, this clone turned up a few times. The chain employs TRBV7-9 and TRBJ2-1, with TRBD2 matching over 13 bases. The CDR3 has 17 residues. Germline values: CDR1 SEHNR, CDR2 FQNEAQ (reference sequence). Germline trimming cut 4 bases from V and 4 bases from J; bases unmatched to any gene: 7. The CDR3 sequence is CASSSQTSGRIYNEQFF. The CDR3 DNA sequence: TGTGCCAGCAGCTCCCAGACTAGCGGGAGGATTTACAATGAGCAGTTCTTC.

The chain employs TRBV3-1 (or the pseudogene TRBV3-2) and TRBJ1-1; the D gene is possibly TRBD1 (6 bases). Germline loops: CDR1 LGHDT, CDR2 YNNKEL (reference sequence). The V and J ends lost 8 bases and 5 bases respectively, with 9 bases between them. CDR3 length: 11 amino acids. CDR3 region: CASGTLTEAFF. As DNA, the CDR3 is TGTGCCAGCGGGACATTGACTGAAGCTTTCTTT.